A selection of T cell receptor beta chains follows, all from one sample in a study of blood T cell repertoires in COVID-19. Sequencing was performed with immunoSEQ multiplex PCR; in TCRdb, only in-frame clones are kept and a portion is missing. The sample records under 200,000 clones, 90% being singletons. The sample taken for sequencing was peripheral blood. These receptors were taken from a man aged 50 to 60 with acute or convalescent COVID-19. CDR3s include the opening cysteine and the closing phenylalanine or tryptophan. The D gene is left open where the match is weak. Where a row states a size, it is once, few, many or the class of an expanded clone; other rows omit it.

V gene	D gene	clone size	J gene	CDR3 DNA	CDR3 protein
TRBV6-6	TRBD2	NA	TRBJ2-1	TGTGCCAGCTGCAGCGGGAGTTTGCGGGAGCAGTTCTTC	CASCSGSLREQFF
TRBV30	NA	NA	TRBJ2-1	TGTGCCTGGAGTGTAACGGGTACCTACAATGAGCAGTTCTTC	CAWSVTGTYNEQFF
TRBV7-8	TRBD1	NA	TRBJ2-2	TGTGCCAGCAGCCCCTGGGACAGAGACACCGGGGAGCTGTTTTTT	CASSPWDRDTGELFF
TRBV29-1	NA	NA	TRBJ2-4	TGCAGCGTTGAAGAGCGGGATCCAGCGGAGAAGGCCAAAAACATTCAGTACTTC	CSVEERDPAEKAKNIQYF
TRBV14	NA	NA	TRBJ2-1	TGTGCCAGCAGCCAAGATCCCCCCAATCGGGAGCAGTTCTTC	CASSQDPPNREQFF
TRBV12-3/TRBV12-4	NA	NA	TRBJ2-3	TGTGCCAGCAGTGCCTCTAGCGAGACGCAGTATTTT	CASSASSETQYF
TRBV19	NA	once	TRBJ1-5	TGTGCCAGTAGTATGGACAGTGATCAGCCCCAGCATTTT	CASSMDSDQPQHF
TRBV7-9	NA	NA	TRBJ2-1	TGTGCCAGCAGCACCAGGGAACATGAGCAGTTCTTC	CASSTREHEQFF
TRBV5-4	NA	NA	TRBJ1-5	TGTGCCAGCAGCTTGAGAACAGGGCAAACCAATCAGCCCCAGCATTTT	CASSLRTGQTNQPQHF
TRBV27	NA	NA	TRBJ2-3	TGTGCCAGCAGTTATGGCTCGGGACAAACGCAGTATTTT	CASSYGSGQTQYF
TRBV24-1	TRBD1	NA	TRBJ2-1	TGTGCCACCAGTGATTTAGATACAGGGGGCAATGAGCAGTTCTTC	CATSDLDTGGNEQFF
TRBV7-9	TRBD2	once	TRBJ2-1	TGTGCCAGCAGCCTACTAGCGGGGGGGCCAGGAGAGCAGTTCTTC	CASSLLAGGPGEQFF
TRBV4-2	NA	once	TRBJ2-4	TGTGCCAGCAGCCAAGTCACCGGGGTAGCCAAAAACATTCAGTACTTC	CASSQVTGVAKNIQYF
TRBV27	NA	NA	TRBJ1-4	TGTGCCAGCAGTCTACGAGGTCTAGAAAAACTGTTTTTT	CASSLRGLEKLFF
TRBV27	TRBD1	once	TRBJ1-6	TGTGCCAGCAGTTCGGCACGACAGGGAAGCTCACCCCTCCACTTT	CASSSARQGSSPLHF
TRBV30	NA	NA	TRBJ2-3	TGTGCCCAGATTCACGGGAGAAGGTCAGATACGCAGTATTTT	CAQIHGRRSDTQYF
TRBV6-1	NA	NA	TRBJ1-6	TGTGCCAGCAGTAAGACCGAGGCGGCAAATTCACCCCTCCACTTT	CASSKTEAANSPLHF
TRBV27	TRBD1	NA	TRBJ1-2	TGTGCCAGCAGACCGGGACAGGGCGTTCATGGCTACACCTTC	CASRPGQGVHGYTF
TRBV18	TRBD1	NA	TRBJ2-7	TGTGCCAGCTCACCAATGGAGACAGGGGGCTACGAGCAGTACTTC	CASSPMETGGYEQYF
TRBV6-2/TRBV6-3	TRBD2	NA	TRBJ2-2	TGTGCCAGCAGTCCAGATCTAGCGGGAGGGCCGCGCACCGGGGAGCTGTTTTTT	CASSPDLAGGPRTGELFF
TRBV4-3	TRBD2	NA	TRBJ2-3	TGCGCCAGCAGCCAGCTAGCGGGGGGGCCAGCAGATACGCAGTATTTT	CASSQLAGGPADTQYF
TRBV7-9	NA	NA	TRBJ2-7	TGTGCCAGCAGTTCCCAGGGTTACGAGCAGTACTTC	CASSSQGYEQYF
TRBV24-1	TRBD1	NA	TRBJ1-5	TGTGCCACCAGTGATGCGGGACAGAAAGAGAATCAGCCCCAGCATTTT	CATSDAGQKENQPQHF
TRBV7-3	TRBD2	once	TRBJ2-1	TGTGCCAGCAGCACCGGGACTAGCGGGCGACATGAGCAGTTCTTC	CASSTGTSGRHEQFF
TRBV27	NA	NA	TRBJ1-5	TGTGCCAGCAGTTTGGTAGGGGGTGGCAATCAGCCCCAGCATTTT	CASSLVGGGNQPQHF
TRBV7-3	NA	NA	TRBJ2-1	TGTGCCAGCAGCTTCATCGGGGAGACCTCCTACAATGAGCAGTTCTTC	CASSFIGETSYNEQFF
TRBV12-3/TRBV12-4	NA	NA	TRBJ2-7	TGTGCCAGCAGGTCGGGACACATCTACGAGCAGTACTTC	CASRSGHIYEQYF
TRBV18	TRBD2	NA	TRBJ2-3	TGTGCCAGCTCACCGCCTCTCCGGGAGGCAGGCACAGATACGCAGTATTTT	CASSPPLREAGTDTQYF
TRBV4-3	NA	NA	TRBJ1-3	TGCGCCAGCAGCCAAGGGCCGGGGGGCTCTGGAAACACCATATATTTT	CASSQGPGGSGNTIYF
TRBV10-3	NA	NA	TRBJ1-1	TGTGCCATCAGGGGCCTTGAGGGAACTGAAGCTTTCTTT	CAIRGLEGTEAFF
TRBV19	NA	NA	TRBJ1-4	TGTGCCAGTAGTCCAGGTCCATCGGAAAAACTGTTTTTT	CASSPGPSEKLFF
TRBV19	TRBD1	NA	TRBJ1-5	TGTGCCAGTAGCCCCACGACAGGGGGGAGCAATCAGCCCCAGCATTTT	CASSPTTGGSNQPQHF
TRBV20-1	NA	NA	TRBJ2-1	TGCAGTGTTTCGGGGTACAATGAGCAGTTCTTC	CSVSGYNEQFF
TRBV4-3	NA	NA	TRBJ1-1	TGCGCCAGCAGCCAAGATAGCGGAGGATCCACTGAAGCTTTCTTT	CASSQDSGGSTEAFF
TRBV10-3	NA	once	TRBJ2-3	TGTGCCACCTCCACCCCTCTACAGAGCACAGATACGCAGTATTTT	CATSTPLQSTDTQYF
TRBV4-1	NA	NA	TRBJ1-1	TGCGCCAGCAGCCAGTACCGGGGGGCTGAAGCTTTCTTT	CASSQYRGAEAFF
TRBV12-3/TRBV12-4	NA	NA	TRBJ1-1	TGTGCCAGCAGGACTAGGACGGAAGCTTTCTTT	CASRTRTEAFF
TRBV4-2	TRBD1	NA	TRBJ1-1	TGTGCCAGCAGGACAGGGTTGACTGAAGCTTTCTTT	CASRTGLTEAFF
TRBV27	TRBD1	NA	TRBJ1-1	TGTGCCAGCAGTCCCGTGGGACAGTCCACTGAAGCTTTCTTT	CASSPVGQSTEAFF
TRBV7-3	TRBD1	NA	TRBJ2-3	TGTGCCAGCAGCCAGGGGGCGGCGGGTACGCAGTATTTT	CASSQGAAGTQYF
TRBV5-1	NA	NA	TRBJ2-1	TGCGCCAGCAGCGCCAGGGGTGAGCAGTTCTTC	CASSARGEQFF
TRBV27	NA	NA	TRBJ1-2	TGTGCCAGCAGACCGACGAGAGGAGCTAACTATGGCTACACCTTC	CASRPTRGANYGYTF
TRBV14	TRBD1	NA	TRBJ2-6	TGTGCCAGCAGCCAACTAACAGGGGCTGGGGCCAACGTCCTGACTTTC	CASSQLTGAGANVLTF
TRBV9	NA	NA	TRBJ2-2	TGTGCCAGCAGCGTATCTGGAGGGGGCGCATACACCGGGGAGCTGTTTTTT	CASSVSGGGAYTGELFF
TRBV23-1	NA	NA	TRBJ1-4	TGCGCCAGCAGTCGCCCAAGGGGGGGGACAACTAATGAAAAACTGTTTTTT	CASSRPRGGTTNEKLFF
TRBV18	TRBD1	once	TRBJ1-5	TGTGCCAGCTCGCGAGGACAGGGTTACGATCAGCCCCAGCATTTT	CASSRGQGYDQPQHF
TRBV19	NA	NA	TRBJ2-2	TGTGCCAGTAGTCTGACAGGTGCGACCGGGGAGCTGTTTTTT	CASSLTGATGELFF
TRBV5-1	NA	NA	TRBJ2-7	TGCGCCAGCAGCTTGGGAGGTCTCTACGAGCAGTACTTC	CASSLGGLYEQYF
TRBV19	NA	NA	TRBJ1-2	TGTGCCAGTAGTATGACGGGTTTCTATGGCTACACCTTC	CASSMTGFYGYTF
TRBV5-6	NA	once	TRBJ2-7	TGTGCCAGCAGCCTCGCCAGGTCCTCCTACGAGCAGTACTTC	CASSLARSSYEQYF